The rows below give T cell receptor beta chains drawn from one sample of a study of post-analysis software for immune sequencing data. TCRdb analysed the PCR reads with MiXCR anew, one entry per CDR3 protein. The sample carries some 690,000 distinct CDR3 sequences, 55% to 70% recorded once. Sequencing was done on a sample of blood. The receptors originated from a girl aged 2 to 10 with multiple sclerosis. Each CDR3 is given with its conserved first and last residue. A D gene is named only where the DNA matches it firmly. The size field is filled for only some rows; it gives once, few, many or a size class.

v_gene	abundance	j_gene	d_gene	CDR3nt	CDR3aa
TRBV11-2	once	TRBJ1-1	NA	TGTGCCAGCAGCTTAGGGCAGGGACGGACTGAAGCTTTCTTT	CASSLGQGRTEAFF
TRBV7-2	few	TRBJ2-1	NA	TGTGCCAGCAGCGTAGGGGACTCTCTTTACAATGAGCAGTTCTTC	CASSVGDSLYNEQFF
TRBV20-1	NA	TRBJ1-2	NA	TGCAGTGCTAGGGGTTCAACTAACTATGGCTACACCTTC	CSARGSTNYGYTF
TRBV5-1	NA	TRBJ2-3	NA	TGCGCCAGCAGCTTGTTTCAAGGGTTCACAGATACGCAGTATTTT	CASSLFQGFTDTQYF
TRBV27	NA	TRBJ2-7	TRBD2	TGTGCCAGCAGTTTCGTCCCTAGCGGGATGGACGAGCAGTACTTC	CASSFVPSGMDEQYF
TRBV7-9	NA	TRBJ2-1	TRBD2	TGTGCCAGCAGCTTTCCTCCCAGGGAGGGTGAGCAGTTCTTC	CASSFPPREGEQFF
TRBV24-1	NA	TRBJ2-1	NA	TGTGCCACCAGTGATTGGGGAAGGGCGAAGAATGGGCAGTTCTTC	CATSDWGRAKNGQFF
TRBV11-2	once	TRBJ2-3	NA	TGTGCCAGCAGCTTAGGATATCTAGACACAGATACGCAGTATTTT	CASSLGYLDTDTQYF
TRBV7-2	few	TRBJ2-5	NA	TGTGCCAGCAGCTCGTCTGCGGGGGCGCGAGAGACCCAGTACTTC	CASSSSAGARETQYF
TRBV6-2/TRBV6-3	NA	TRBJ1-1	NA	TGTGCCAGCAGCGAAGGACTGTGGGGGACTGAAGCTTTCTTT	CASSEGLWGTEAFF
TRBV10-3	NA	TRBJ2-1	TRBD2	TGTGCCATCAGTGACCTAGCGGGAGGGATGAATGAGCAGTTCTTC	CAISDLAGGMNEQFF
TRBV7-2	NA	TRBJ2-7	NA	TGTGCCAGCAGCTTAGCTAATACCTACGAGCAGTACTTC	CASSLANTYEQYF
TRBV27	few	TRBJ2-1	NA	TGTGCCAGCAGCACGGGACTCCGGCAGTTCTTC	CASSTGLRQFF
TRBV5-1	once	TRBJ2-7	TRBD1	TGCGCCAGCAGCGGGGAGACAGGGTTAGGCAATGAGCAGTACTTC	CASSGETGLGNEQYF
TRBV5-1	NA	TRBJ2-2	TRBD2	TGCGCCAGCAGGAATTGGGCCGGGACTAGCGGGAGGGCGACGGACACCGGGGAGCTGTTTTTT	CASRNWAGTSGRATDTGELFF
TRBV6-6	NA	TRBJ2-1	NA	TGTGCCAGCAGCCACATCGGATACAATGAGCAGTTCTTC	CASSHIGYNEQFF
TRBV5-1	NA	TRBJ2-4	NA	TGCGCCAGCAGCTTGACAGACCTAACCAAAAACATTCAGTACTTC	CASSLTDLTKNIQYF
TRBV14	NA	TRBJ2-7	TRBD1	TGTGCCAGCAGTCTTCAGGGGGCCTTTAACGAGCAGTACTTC	CASSLQGAFNEQYF
TRBV7-9	NA	TRBJ2-5	TRBD2	TGTACCAGCTTGCTAGCGGGTATGGAGACCCAGTACTTC	CTSLLAGMETQYF
TRBV4-1	NA	TRBJ1-2	NA	TGCGCCAGCAGCCAAGATCGGGAAGCCGCCCCCCTCTATGGCTACACCTTC	CASSQDREAAPLYGYTF
TRBV6-5	NA	TRBJ2-7	TRBD2	TGTGCCGGCACCCAGGGAGGGGTAACCGCCGGTTACGAGCAGTACTTC	CAGTQGGVTAGYEQYF
TRBV27	NA	TRBJ2-1	TRBD2	TGTGCCAGCAGTTTATGGGGGGGTGAGCAGTTCTTC	CASSLWGGEQFF
TRBV7-9	few	TRBJ1-2	TRBD1	TGTGCCAGCAGCTTACTGGATGGGGCAGGGGGCGCAGGCTACACCTTC	CASSLLDGAGGAGYTF
TRBV7-9	NA	TRBJ2-6	NA	TGTGCCAGCAGCGAAATGTACAGGTCTGGGGCCAACGTCCTGACTTTC	CASSEMYRSGANVLTF
TRBV15	NA	TRBJ1-2	NA	TGTGCCACCAGCAGAGATAAGTCCAGGGATAGTGGCTACACCTTC	CATSRDKSRDSGYTF
TRBV2	NA	TRBJ2-1	NA	TGTGCCAGCAGAGATTCAGGGTTCTCCTACAATGAGCAGTTCTTC	CASRDSGFSYNEQFF
TRBV29-1	NA	TRBJ1-2	NA	TGCAGCGTTGAAATATCAGGGTTTGGAGGCTACACCTTC	CSVEISGFGGYTF
TRBV10-3	NA	TRBJ2-7	NA	TGTGCCATCACCTACCTCAGCAGCTCCTACGAGCAGTACTTC	CAITYLSSSYEQYF
TRBV28	NA	TRBJ2-7	NA	TGTGCCAGCAGTCCCCTCGACGGCGGCTCCTACGAGCAGTACTTC	CASSPLDGGSYEQYF
TRBV7-2	once	TRBJ2-3	TRBD2	TGTGCCAGCAGCTCAGTGCGGGGGGACACAGATACGCAGTATTTT	CASSSVRGDTDTQYF
TRBV7-2	NA	TRBJ2-1	NA	TGTGCCAGCAACTCTTACTCCAATGAGCAGTTCTTC	CASNSYSNEQFF
TRBV29-1	NA	TRBJ1-1	TRBD1	TGCAGCGTTGATCAGGGGGCCAAAGGTGAAGCTTTCTTT	CSVDQGAKGEAFF
TRBV5-1	NA	TRBJ2-5	NA	TGCGCCAGCAGCTTGGCCGGACCCGATGGGACCCAGTACTTC	CASSLAGPDGTQYF
TRBV7-6	NA	TRBJ2-1	NA	TGTGCCAGCAGCCCCGTCCCCAGTTCCTACAATGAGCAGTTCTTC	CASSPVPSSYNEQFF
TRBV20-1	NA	TRBJ2-1	TRBD1	TGCAGTGCTATGGGACAGGGTTCCTACAATGAGCAGTTCTTC	CSAMGQGSYNEQFF
TRBV18	few	TRBJ2-7	NA	TGTGCCAGCTCACAAAAGGACAGCCTCGAGCAGTACTTC	CASSQKDSLEQYF
TRBV7-9	NA	TRBJ2-1	NA	TGTGCCAGCAGCTTCGGAGGAGGGCAGTTCTTC	CASSFGGGQFF
TRBV27	NA	TRBJ2-1	TRBD2	TGTGCCAGCAGCGAATCTGGGAGGGGAGATGAGCAGTTCTTC	CASSESGRGDEQFF
TRBV20-1	NA	TRBJ2-7	NA	TGCAGTGCTAGAGCGGGTAGTAGTAAGAACGAGCAGTACTTC	CSARAGSSKNEQYF
TRBV9	NA	TRBJ2-1	NA	TGTGCCAGCAGCGTAGAACCCCGGGGCTCCTACAATGAGCAGTTCTTC	CASSVEPRGSYNEQFF
TRBV20-1	NA	TRBJ2-5	NA	TGCAGTGCAAGAGGGCTAGGGGGGGAGACCCAGTACTTC	CSARGLGGETQYF
TRBV7-8	NA	TRBJ1-5	NA	TGTGCCAGCAGCCCCCATAGAGGACAGAACAATCAGCCCCAGCATTTT	CASSPHRGQNNQPQHF
TRBV5-1	NA	TRBJ2-7	NA	TGCGCCAGCAACTTTGGGACGGACTCCTACGAGCAGTACTTC	CASNFGTDSYEQYF
TRBV5-6	NA	TRBJ2-5	NA	TGTGCCAGCACCCGGGACTTAGAAGAGACCCAGTACTTC	CASTRDLEETQYF
TRBV7-9	once	TRBJ2-6	NA	TGTGCCAGCAGCTTAATAGCGGCACTATTCTCTGGGGCCAACGTCCTGACTTTC	CASSLIAALFSGANVLTF
TRBV5-1	NA	TRBJ1-1	NA	TGCGCCAGCTTTTCAGGGCGGAGTGGGCACACTGAAGCTTTCTTT	CASFSGRSGHTEAFF
TRBV20-1	NA	TRBJ2-1	NA	TGCTGTGCTAGGGCCGACAGATACAATGAGCAGTTCTTC	CCARADRYNEQFF
TRBV5-5	few	TRBJ2-4	NA	TGTGCCAGCAGCCCTGCCCCGACGGCCCCTACTGCCAAAAACATTCAGTACTTC	CASSPAPTAPTAKNIQYF
TRBV12-3/TRBV12-4	NA	TRBJ1-2	NA	TGTGCCAGCAGTTTGGTCGGAATCTATGGCTACACCTTC	CASSLVGIYGYTF
TRBV7-2	NA	TRBJ2-2	TRBD2	TGTGCCAGCATCTCTGCACTAGCGGGAGAGTACACCGGGGAGCTGTTTTTT	CASISALAGEYTGELFF
TRBV28	NA	TRBJ2-3	TRBD1	TGTGCCAGCAGCCCGGGACAGGGGAAGGGTACGCAGTATTTT	CASSPGQGKGTQYF
TRBV2	few	TRBJ2-7	NA	TGTGCCAGCAGTGGGGGGCGGGACCTAGGCTACGAGCAGTACTTC	CASSGGRDLGYEQYF
TRBV6-5	NA	TRBJ2-4	NA	TGTGCCAGCAGTTACCGCGGGGGCGCCAAAAACATTCAGTACTTC	CASSYRGGAKNIQYF
TRBV20-1	NA	TRBJ1-1	NA	TGCAGTGCTAGTAGGGACGAGGTCGGTCTCACTGAAGCTTTCTTT	CSASRDEVGLTEAFF
TRBV12-3/TRBV12-4	NA	TRBJ2-1	TRBD2	TGTGCCAGCAGTTTACTGCCCCCCTTAGCGGGAACCTACAATGAGCAGTTCTTC	CASSLLPPLAGTYNEQFF
TRBV6-5	few	TRBJ1-5	NA	TGTGCCAGCAGTTCTAATAGCAATCAGCCCCAGCATTTT	CASSSNSNQPQHF
TRBV5-1	NA	TRBJ2-7	TRBD1	TGCGCCAGCAGCTTGGGGGACAGGGCGGCCTACGAGCAGTACTTC	CASSLGDRAAYEQYF